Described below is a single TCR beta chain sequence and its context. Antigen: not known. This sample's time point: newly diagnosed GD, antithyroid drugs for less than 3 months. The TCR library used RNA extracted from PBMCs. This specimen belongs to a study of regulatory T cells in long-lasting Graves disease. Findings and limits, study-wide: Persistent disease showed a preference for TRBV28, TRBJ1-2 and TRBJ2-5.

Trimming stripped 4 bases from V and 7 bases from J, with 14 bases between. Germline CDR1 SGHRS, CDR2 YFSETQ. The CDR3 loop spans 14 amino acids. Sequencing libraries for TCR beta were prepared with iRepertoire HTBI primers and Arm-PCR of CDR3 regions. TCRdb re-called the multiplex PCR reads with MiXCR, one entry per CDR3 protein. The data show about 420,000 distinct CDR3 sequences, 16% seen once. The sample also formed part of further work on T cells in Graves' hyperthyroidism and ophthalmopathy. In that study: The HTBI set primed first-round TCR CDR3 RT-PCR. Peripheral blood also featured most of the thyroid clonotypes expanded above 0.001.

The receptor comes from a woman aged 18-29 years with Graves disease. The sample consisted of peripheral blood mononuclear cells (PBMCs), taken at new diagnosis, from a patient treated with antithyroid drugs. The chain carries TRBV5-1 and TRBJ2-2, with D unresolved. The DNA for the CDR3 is TGCGCCAGCAGCCAAGGGCAGTTCGACGGGGAGCTGTTTTTT. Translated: CASSQGQFDGELFF. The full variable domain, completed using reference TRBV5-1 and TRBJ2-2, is KAGVTQTPRYLIKTRGQQVTLSCSPISGHRSVSWYQQTPGQGLQFLFEYFSETQRNKGNFPGRFSGRQFSNSRSEMNVSTLELGDSALYLCASSQGQFDGELFFGEGSRLTVL.